This section outlines one T cell receptor (beta chain) sequence together with its context. Germline values: CDR1 SGHRS, CDR2 YFSETQ. This CDR3 comprises 17 residues. Trimming left V 3 bases short and J 6 bases short, with 25 bases between. The authors prepared the TCRbeta library with unique molecular identifiers. TCRdb itself ran the PCR reads through MiXCR, one entry per CDR3 protein. The sample includes 200,000 to 300,000 distinct CDR3 sequences, around 12% of them seen just once. The data belong to a study of T-cell reconstitution after alpha-beta-depleted transplantation in children. The chain combines TRBV5-1 with TRBJ2-7; D not certain. Sequencing was performed on PBMCs from the stem cell graft donor, taken from the stem cell graft. The origin of this receptor is a human donor who donated a stem cell graft to a child with acute lymphoblastic leukemia. The CDR3 protein is CASSYLPRLPPSGEQYF. CDR3 nucleotides: TGCGCCAGCAGCTATTTGCCCCGTCTCCCCCCATCGGGCGAGCAGTACTTC.